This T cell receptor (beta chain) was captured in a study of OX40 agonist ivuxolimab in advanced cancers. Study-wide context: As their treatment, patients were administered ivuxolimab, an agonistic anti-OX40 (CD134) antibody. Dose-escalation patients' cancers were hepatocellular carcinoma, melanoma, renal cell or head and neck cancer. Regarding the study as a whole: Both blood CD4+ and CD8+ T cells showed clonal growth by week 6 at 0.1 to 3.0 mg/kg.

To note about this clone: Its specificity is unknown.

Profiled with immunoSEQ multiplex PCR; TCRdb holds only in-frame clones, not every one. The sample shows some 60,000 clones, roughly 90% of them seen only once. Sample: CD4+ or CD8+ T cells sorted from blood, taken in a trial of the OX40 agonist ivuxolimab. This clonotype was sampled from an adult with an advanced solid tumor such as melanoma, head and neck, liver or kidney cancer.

The CDR3 bases are TGTGCCAGTAGTATGGCCACAGTTTATAGCAATCAGCCCCAGCATTTT. Amino acids: CASSMATVYSNQPQHF. The rearrangement uses TRBV19 and TRBJ1-5; no clear D gene. The CDR3 has 16 residues. Germline lookup yields CDR1 LNHDA and CDR2 SQIVND (reference sequence). V was clipped by 3 bases and J by 0 bases, with 12 bases between them.